The subject of this entry is one T cell receptor (beta chain). The antigen is unknown. The CDR3 consists of 13 residues. Germline V gives CDR1 GTSNPN, CDR2 SVGIG (reference sequence). V shed 1 base and J shed 6 bases, with 12 bases lying between them. The data are from a study of a mutant IDH1 vaccine in newly diagnosed glioma. Study at large: Before enrollment, the patients had been treated with radiotherapy alone, temozolomide alone, or both together. Most of them had received both.

Study findings and constraints: It seemed that pseudoprogression was not linked to changes in the top peripheral T cell clonotypes.

Using immunoSEQ multiplex PCR, the repertoire was profiled, and TCRdb retains in-frame clones only, with some absent. The data hold around 69,000 clones, with around 84% observed a single time. As for time point: week 35, safety follow-up. It was 300 ug of mutant IDH1 20-mer peptide that made up each vaccine dose, given with topical imiquimod. Sample: PBMCs, taken from a glioma patient whose treatment included an IDH1 peptide vaccine. The receptor's source is a man aged 30 to 45 with glioma. The V and J genes are TRBV30 and TRBJ1-1; the D is unclear. The CDR3 sequence: CAWSAGHRAEAFF. DNA for the CDR3: TGTGCCTGGAGTGCCGGGCATAGGGCTGAAGCTTTCTTT.